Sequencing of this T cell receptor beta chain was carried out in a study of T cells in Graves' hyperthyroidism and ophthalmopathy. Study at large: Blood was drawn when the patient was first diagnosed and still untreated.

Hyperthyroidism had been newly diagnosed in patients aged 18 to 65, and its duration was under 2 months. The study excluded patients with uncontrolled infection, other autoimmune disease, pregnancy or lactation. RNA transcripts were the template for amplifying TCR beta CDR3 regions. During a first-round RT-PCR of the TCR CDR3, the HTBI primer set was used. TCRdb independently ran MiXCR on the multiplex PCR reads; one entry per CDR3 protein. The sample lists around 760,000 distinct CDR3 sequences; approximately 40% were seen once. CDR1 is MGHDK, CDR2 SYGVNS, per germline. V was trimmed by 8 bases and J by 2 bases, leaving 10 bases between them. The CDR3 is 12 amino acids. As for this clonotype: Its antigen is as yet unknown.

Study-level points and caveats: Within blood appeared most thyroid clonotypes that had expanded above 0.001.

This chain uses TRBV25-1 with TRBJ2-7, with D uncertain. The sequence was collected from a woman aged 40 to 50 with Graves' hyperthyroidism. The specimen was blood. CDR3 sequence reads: CASLRQTYEQYF. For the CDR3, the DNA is TGTGCCAGCTTAAGGCAGACCTACGAGCAGTACTTC.